These 23 T cell receptor beta chains were all obtained from the same sample, sequenced in a study of blood T cell repertoires in COVID-19 (dated by TCRdb to the early 2020s). The library relied on the immunoSEQ multiplex PCR assay. Entries here come from immuneACCESS through TCRdb and include only in-frame sequences with V and J called. Some clones fail to appear in such tables; in the studies checked, an unresolved V gene covers under half of the shortfall, and the cause of the remainder is unknown. Recorded for this sample are about 250,000 clones; about 80% of them occurred a single time. The top ten hold 3.4% of the sample. The sequenced sample was PBMCs or T cells enriched from blood (not recorded which). All receptors come from a man aged 50-60 years who had recovered from COVID-19.

The chain links TRBV10-3 to TRBJ2-1; TRBD2 matches at 12 bases. The CDR3 is 15 residues long. From germline, CDR1 is ENHRY and CDR2 SYGVKD. V shed 10 bases and J 10 bases; nucleotides not matched to a gene: 14. CDR3: CATMSPSGRAGEQFF. The CDR3, as DNA: TGTGCCACCATGAGCCCTAGCGGGAGGGCCGGGGAGCAGTTCTTC.

The V and J genes are TRBV18 and TRBJ1-4, with 8 bases identical to TRBD1. The CDR3 sequence is 15 residues long. The V and J ends lost 4 bases and 4 bases, in that order; junction bases with no gene match: 5. Germline CDR1 is KGHSH and CDR2 is LQKENI. The CDR3 DNA follows: TGTGCCAGCTCACTCCGGGACAGGTTTAATGAAAAACTGTTTTTT. The encoded protein is CASSLRDRFNEKLFF. The full variable domain, in which reference TRBV18 and TRBJ1-4 provide the parts outside the CDR3, is NAGVMQNPRHLVRRRGQEARLRCSPMKGHSHVYWYRQLPEEGLKFMVYLQKENIIDESGMPKERFSAEFPKEGPSILRIQQVVRGDSAAYFCASSLRDRFNEKLFFGSGTQLSVL.

The rearrangement joins TRBV7-3 to TRBJ1-5, with unresolved D. Trimming stripped 8 bases from V and 0 bases from J, with 8 bases between. The V gene's germline CDR1 is SGHTA and CDR2 FQGTGA. CDR3 length equals 13 residues. The CDR3 region has the DNA TGTGCCAGCGCCCAGGATAGCAATCAGCCCCAGCATTTT. Translation: CASAQDSNQPQHF. The full variable domain, with the rest looked up from reference TRBV7-3 and TRBJ1-5, is GAGVSQTPSNKVTEKGKYVELRCDPISGHTALYWYRQSLGQGPEFLIYFQGTGAADDSGLPNDRFFAVRPEGSVSTLKIQRTERGDSAVYLCASAQDSNQPQHFGDGTRLSIL.

V gene TRBV2 combines with J gene TRBJ1-2; 7 bases match TRBD1. The CDR3 length is 14 residues. With V trimmed by 7 bases and J by 9 bases, 14 bases remained unmatched. Germline values: CDR1 SNHLY, CDR2 FYNNEI. The CDR3 loop is CASKVSRDSISYTF. CDR3 sequence (DNA): TGTGCCAGCAAGGTCTCGAGGGACAGTATAAGCTACACCTTC.

The V call is TRBV24-1, the J call TRBJ1-1, with TRBD1 identical over 7 bases. The CDR3 contains 15 residues. The V segment lost 3 bases and the J segment 5 bases; nucleotides outside the gene matches: 8. The germline V gene has CDR1 KGHDR and CDR2 SFDVKD. CDR3 sequence reads: CATSDTRRGETEAFF. CDR3 bases: TGTGCCACCAGTGATACGCGCAGGGGGGAGACTGAAGCTTTCTTT.

The chain couples TRBV21-1 to TRBJ2-1; TRBD1 is taken as the D call from the table, unchecked against the DNA. TRBV21-1 has pseudogene status. The CDR3 is 11 residues long. CDR3 DNA sequence: TGTGCCAGCAGCAAAGGCGACATGCAGTTCTTC. Translated: CASSKGDMQFF.

This chain connects TRBV11-2 to TRBJ2-5, with D tentatively TRBD2 (5 bases). Germline V lookup: CDR1 SGHAT, CDR2 FQNNGV. The CDR3 totals 15 residues. The V and J ends lost 3 bases and 3 bases respectively, with 14 bases between them. The CDR3 region has the DNA TGTGCCAGCAGCTTTGTCCCCGGGGTGGAAGAGACCCAGTACTTC. As protein: CASSFVPGVEETQYF.

The CDR3 reads CASSRGGQETQYF. The CDR3 bases are TGTGCCAGCAGCCGGGGGGGGCAAGAGACCCAGTACTTC. This chain uses TRBV12-3 or TRBV12-4 with TRBJ2-5; TRBD2 matches 8 bases. This CDR3 region has 13 residues. V lost 6 bases, J lost 2 bases, and 2 bases stayed unmatched.

The V and J genes are TRBV6-5 and TRBJ1-6; 7 positions match TRBD1. CDR1 is MNHEY, CDR2 SVGAGI, per germline. Germline trimming cut 6 bases from V and 7 bases from J; bases unmatched to any gene: 9. CDR3 length equals 15 residues. The CDR3 loop is CASRPPGQSNSPLHF. CDR3 DNA: TGTGCCAGCAGGCCCCCGGGACAGAGCAATTCACCCCTCCACTTT.

This chain links TRBV10-3 with TRBJ1-4, with a tentative D call TRBD1 (5 bases). CDR3 size: 15 residues. The germline V gene has CDR1 ENHRY and CDR2 SYGVKD. Trimming pared 0 bases from V and 2 bases from J, leaving 7 bases between. CDR3 amino acids: CAISESTATNEKLFF. CDR3 in DNA: TGTGCCATCAGTGAGTCGACAGCCACTAATGAAAAACTGTTTTTT.

This clone was found a few times. The rearrangement uses TRBV11-2 and TRBJ1-1; weak D call: TRBD1 (6 bases). In germline, CDR1 is SGHAT, CDR2 FQNNGV. Trimming removed 5 bases from V and 0 bases from J, with 13 bases in between. The CDR3 spans 15 residues. CDR3 in amino acids: CASSSSGTLNTEAFF. The CDR3 nucleotides read TGTGCCAGCAGCAGTTCCGGGACACTGAACACTGAAGCTTTCTTT.

The V gene is TRBV18, the J gene TRBJ1-1; 9 positions agree with TRBD1. CDR1 KGHSH and CDR2 LQKENI come from the germline V gene. This CDR3 contains 14 residues. V lost 3 bases and J lost 5; bases outside the gene matches: 4. CDR3 DNA sequence: TGTGCCAGCTCACCGAAACAGGGGGCAACTGAAGCTTTCTTT. It encodes CASSPKQGATEAFF.

Here the CDR3 reads CASSLGRGHYNEQFF. CDR3 DNA: TGTGCCAGCAGCTTGGGGAGGGGTCACTACAATGAGCAGTTCTTC. The rearrangement links TRBV7-2 to TRBJ2-1; 7 bases align to TRBD2. CDR3 length equals 15 residues. V shed 3 bases, J shed 3 bases, and the junction held 5 bases outside the gene matches. From germline, CDR1 is SGHTA and CDR2 FQGNSA.

The rearrangement links TRBV3-1 (or the pseudogene TRBV3-2) to TRBJ2-2; 12 nucleotides agree with TRBD2. The trim removed 4 bases at V and 6 bases at J, leaving 6 bases unmatched. Germline V gene lookup returns CDR1 LGHDT and CDR2 YNNKEL (reference sequence). The CDR3 loop spans 16 amino acids. In nucleotides, the CDR3 is TGTGCCAGCAGCCTTTCTAGCGGGAGGGCGGCCGGGGAGCTGTTTTTT. Protein product: CASSLSSGRAAGELFF.

The rearrangement joins TRBV7-6 to TRBJ2-5; maybe TRBD1 (6 bases). Trimming left V 6 bases short and J 4 bases short, with 15 bases between. Germline CDR1 reads SGHVS; CDR2 reads FNYEAQ. CDR3 length equals 14 residues. CDR3: CASSLTTGRETQYF. Written as DNA, the CDR3 is TGTGCCAGCAGTCTAACGACAGGTAGAGAGACCCAGTACTTC. Together with reference TRBV7-6 and TRBJ2-5, the CDR3 gives the full variable domain: GAGVSQSPRYKVTKRGQDVALRCDPISGHVSLYWYRQALGQGPEFLTYFNYEAQQDKSGLPNDRFSAERPEGSISTLTIQRTEQRDSAMYRCASSLTTGRETQYFGPGTRLLVL.

This clone has only one observation. The V call is TRBV6-2 or TRBV6-3, the J call TRBJ1-5; D possibly corresponds to TRBD1 (6 bases). This CDR3 spans 14 amino acids. CDR1 and CDR2 (germline): MNHEY, SVGEGT. The V end lost 4 bases, the J end lost 4 bases, and 11 bases lay between the germline ends. As DNA, the CDR3 is TGTGCCAGCAGTTTTCGGGACAAGAATCAGCCCCAGCATTTT. Translating it yields CASSFRDKNQPQHF.

The chain carries TRBV9 and TRBJ2-3; D possibly corresponds to TRBD1 (6 bases). The CDR3 consists of 15 residues. With 2 bases removed from V and 0 bases from J, the gap between germline ends came to 10 bases. Germline CDR1 and CDR2: SGDLS and YYNGEE. The CDR3: CASSVLQGSTDTQYF. CDR3 nucleotide sequence: TGTGCCAGCAGCGTCCTACAGGGTAGCACAGATACGCAGTATTTT. Full variable domain (missing parts from reference TRBV9 and TRBJ2-3): DSGVTQTPKHLITATGQRVTLRCSPRSGDLSVYWYQQSLDQGLQFLIQYYNGEERAKGNILERFSAQQFPDLHSELNLSSLELGDSALYFCASSVLQGSTDTQYFGPGTRLTVL.

There are a few counts of this clone. V is TRBV2 and J is TRBJ1-5, with D perhaps TRBD1 (6 bases). Germline V gene data show CDR1 as SNHLY and CDR2 as FYNNEI. Between the trimmed V and J ends, which lost 5 bases and 0 bases, there was a span of 14 bases. This CDR3 contains 16 residues. CDR3: CASSNRTVYSNQPQHF. The CDR3 DNA sequence: TGTGCCAGCAGTAACCGGACAGTGTATAGCAATCAGCCCCAGCATTTT. The full variable domain, with the rest looked up from reference TRBV2 and TRBJ1-5, is EPEVTQTPSHQVTQMGQEVILRCVPISNHLYFYWYRQILGQKVEFLVSFYNNEISEKSEIFDDQFSVERPDGSNFTLKIRSTKLEDSAMYFCASSNRTVYSNQPQHFGDGTRLSIL.

The V gene is TRBV5-1, the J gene TRBJ2-3; D is possibly TRBD1 (6 bases). With 4 bases removed from V and 0 bases from J, the gap between germline ends came to 18 bases. The CDR3 consists of 17 residues. Germline-derived CDR1 and CDR2 are SGHRS and YFSETQ. The CDR3 sequence: CASSEAGAGASTDTQYF. The DNA of the CDR3 is TGCGCCAGCAGCGAAGCCGGGGCAGGGGCTAGCACAGATACGCAGTATTTT.

The J gene is TRBJ2-3, the V gene TRBV11-3, with a weak D call TRBD2 (6 bases). V gave up 7 bases and J gave up 1 base, with 18 bases separating them. Per the germline V gene, CDR1 is SGHNT and CDR2 is YENEEA. The CDR3 loop spans 16 amino acids. CDR3 bases: TGTGCCAGCACCCATCGCCCGGACTACCGCACAGATACGCAGTATTTT. It codes for CASTHRPDYRTDTQYF. Using reference TRBV11-3 and TRBJ2-3 for the parts outside the CDR3, the full variable domain is EAGVVQSPRYKIIEKKQPVAFWCNPISGHNTLYWYLQNLGQGPELLIRYENEEAVDDSQLPKDRFSAERLKGVDSTLKIQPAELGDSAVYLCASTHRPDYRTDTQYFGPGTRLTVL.

This chain links TRBV6-5 with TRBJ1-2, with D hard to call. Germline V lookup: CDR1 MNHEY, CDR2 SVGAGI. V lost 3 bases, J lost 4 bases, and 12 bases lay in between. This CDR3 is 14 amino acids long. As DNA, the CDR3 is TGTGCCAGCAGTTATGGTAGTGGTTCCTATGGCTACACCTTC. Translated: CASSYGSGSYGYTF.

This sequence joins TRBV6-5 and TRBJ2-2, with TRBD2 identical over 7 bases. Trimming at V came to 4 bases and at J to 4 bases, leaving 3 bases not matched to a gene. This CDR3 has 14 amino acids. Germline assignment: CDR1 MNHEY and CDR2 SVGAGI. The CDR3 DNA reads TGTGCCAGCAGTTCTCCGGGGGGCACCGGGGAGCTGTTTTTT. Amino acids: CASSSPGGTGELFF.

The chain recombines TRBV19 with TRBJ2-7, with D maybe TRBD2 (6 bases). V was cut by 4 bases and J by 0 bases, with 10 bases left in between. In germline, CDR1 is LNHDA, CDR2 SQIVND (reference sequence). This CDR3 is built from 14 residues. The CDR3 DNA sequence: TGTGCCAGTAGTAAAGGCGGGATCTCCTACGAGCAGTACTTC. Its protein product is CASSKGGISYEQYF.